These 25 T cell receptor beta chains share one sample of origin, sequenced in a study of CD4 T cells in relation to SARS-CoV-2 and coronaviruses. The assay was immunoSEQ multiplex PCR, and TCRdb's table has in-frame clones only and misses some. Among 35,000 or so clones, 70% to 80% were seen once, and the ten largest hold roughly 2.8%. The antigens for these receptors are not known. Sequenced sample: memory CD4+ T cells from PBMCs, cultured in vitro. The receptors stem from an adult with COVID-19.

The rearrangement links TRBV3-1 (or the pseudogene TRBV3-2) to TRBJ1-1; D is unresolved. Trimming removed 8 bases at V and 2 bases at J, with 6 bases between. The CDR3 contains 11 residues. Germline CDR1 is LGHDT and CDR2 is YNNKEL (reference sequence). The CDR3 DNA reads TGTGCCAGCTACAGTAACACTGAAGCTTTCTTT. This encodes CASYSNTEAFF.

The V and J genes are TRBV27 and TRBJ1-2; the match to TRBD1 covers 10 bases. The CDR3 is made up of 14 amino acids. V was clipped by 4 bases and J by 2 bases; unmatched bases: 1. Germline-derived CDR1 and CDR2 are MNHEY and SMNVEV (reference sequence). The CDR3 sequence: CASSWTGGNYGYTF. For the CDR3, the DNA is TGTGCCAGCAGTTGGACAGGGGGGAACTATGGCTACACCTTC.

The gene calls are TRBV6-5 and TRBJ1-1; D unresolved. Germline-derived CDR1 and CDR2 are MNHEY and SVGAGI. With 6 bases removed from V and 2 bases from J, the gap between germline ends came to 10 bases. This CDR3 contains 13 residues. The CDR3 loop reads CASRTPQNTEAFF. The DNA of the CDR3 is TGTGCCAGCAGAACCCCACAAAACACTGAAGCTTTCTTT.

This chain uses TRBV6-5 with TRBJ1-6; D unresolved. Looked up from germline, CDR1 is MNHEY and CDR2 is SVGAGI. This CDR3 is built from 14 residues. V lost 6 bases and J lost 7, with 13 bases in between. The DNA for the CDR3 is TGTGCCAGCAGAACCCCGGGCCTAAATTCACCCCTCCACTTT. Amino acid sequence: CASRTPGLNSPLHF.

The CDR3 region is CASSSGLAGGTNTGELFF. CDR3 DNA sequence: TGTGCCAGCTCATCCGGACTAGCGGGAGGTACGAACACCGGGGAGCTGTTTTTT. The V call is TRBV18, the J call TRBJ2-2; 14 bases map to TRBD2. The germline CDR1 and CDR2 sequences are KGHSH and LQKENI. This CDR3 contains 18 residues. V dropped 5 bases and J dropped 0; count of bases not matched to a gene: 5.

The V call is TRBV19, the J call TRBJ2-1, with D possibly matching TRBD2 (6 bases). V was cut by 4 bases and J by 6 bases, with 19 bases left in between. CDR3 length equals 16 residues. Germline CDR1 is LNHDA and CDR2 is SQIVND (reference sequence). This CDR3 is CASSTQAGLRGNEQFF. CDR3 in DNA: TGTGCCAGTAGTACTCAGGCGGGACTGAGAGGCAATGAGCAGTTCTTC.

This chain links TRBV5-3 with TRBJ2-3; TRBD2 agrees at 7 bases. TRBV5-3 has ORF status, its function being uncertain. CDR3 length: 17 amino acids. The ends lost 5 bases at V and 3 bases at J; junction bases unmatched: 15. In DNA form, the CDR3 reads TGTGCCAGAAGGAGAGGTGGAGGGCCGGGGGGAACAGATACGCAGTATTTT. It codes for CARRRGGGPGGTDTQYF.

CDR3 in amino acids: CSVLPGQQNYEQYF. Written as DNA, the CDR3 is TGCAGCGTTCTTCCGGGACAGCAGAACTACGAGCAGTACTTC. V usage is TRBV29-1 and J usage is TRBJ2-7, with 7 bases identical to TRBD1. The CDR3 runs 14 residues. Looked up from germline, CDR1 is SQVTM and CDR2 is ANQGSEA. The J segment lost 3 bases and the V segment lost 5 bases, leaving 10 bases of the junction unmatched.

This clone was counted between two and nine times. The chain links TRBV7-3 to TRBJ2-5, with 7 bases matching TRBD1. Germline V gives CDR1 SGHTA, CDR2 FQGTGA. The V and J ends lost 6 bases and 6 bases, in that order; junction bases with no gene match: 13. The CDR3 extends over 15 amino acids. CDR3 sequence reads: CASSPATGPAQTQYF. The CDR3 region has the DNA TGTGCCAGCAGTCCGGCGACAGGGCCTGCCCAGACCCAGTACTTC.

The rearrangement joins TRBV5-1 to TRBJ1-6; perhaps TRBD1 as D (5 bases). The CDR3 runs 15 residues. The germline V and J ends were trimmed by 0 bases and 6 bases, with 10 bases remaining between them. Germline V CDR1 and CDR2: SGHRS, YFSETQ. The DNA for the CDR3 is TGCGCCAGCAGCTTGGAGGGGTTGCGTAATTCACCCCTCCACTTT. As protein: CASSLEGLRNSPLHF. The whole variable domain, remainder taken from reference TRBV5-1 and TRBJ1-6, is KAGVTQTPRYLIKTRGQQVTLSCSPISGHRSVSWYQQTPGQGLQFLFEYFSETQRNKGNFPGRFSGRQFSNSRSEMNVSTLELGDSALYLCASSLEGLRNSPLHFGNGTRLTVT.

The chain uses TRBV2 and TRBJ1-6; weak D call: TRBD1 (6 bases). Germline V gene lookup returns CDR1 SNHLY and CDR2 FYNNEI. The V gene lost 6 bases and the J gene lost 10 bases, with 19 bases spanning the gap. CDR3 length: 15 amino acids. CDR3 nucleotide sequence: TGTGCCAGCAGGTGGGACAACCGGCGAGAGTCACCCCTCCACTTT. The encoded protein is CASRWDNRRESPLHF.

The chain links TRBV7-8 to TRBJ1-1, with D unresolved. Germline loops: CDR1 SGHVS, CDR2 FQNEAQ. Trimming pared 2 bases from V and 2 bases from J, leaving 24 bases between. The CDR3 spans 19 residues. The CDR3 sequence is CASSLTAGMGLRGNTEAFF. Written as DNA, the CDR3 is TGTGCCAGCAGCTTAACGGCAGGCATGGGCCTTCGGGGAAACACTGAAGCTTTCTTT.

This sequence joins TRBV11-3 and TRBJ2-1, with D hard to call. This CDR3 is 15 amino acids long. V was pared by 3 bases and J by 0 bases, with 9 bases between. Germline CDR1 SGHNT, CDR2 YENEEA. The CDR3 DNA reads as TGTGCCAGCAGCTTGACCCTTAGCTCCTACAATGAGCAGTTCTTC. Residues: CASSLTLSSYNEQFF. Based on the CDR3 plus reference TRBV11-3 and TRBJ2-1, the full variable domain is EAGVVQSPRYKIIEKKQPVAFWCNPISGHNTLYWYLQNLGQGPELLIRYENEEAVDDSQLPKDRFSAERLKGVDSTLKIQPAELGDSAVYLCASSLTLSSYNEQFFGPGTRLTVL.

This chain uses TRBV5-8 with TRBJ1-2; D call uncertain. V shed 4 bases and J shed 8 bases, with 21 bases lying between them. Looked up from germline, CDR1 is SGHTS and CDR2 is YDEGEE. The CDR3 extends over 15 amino acids. CDR3 protein: CASSLRGGGNYGYTF. The CDR3 bases are TGTGCCAGCAGCCTCCGGGGAGGAGGGAATTACGGCTACACCTTC.

This sequence joins TRBV27 and TRBJ2-3, with D hard to call. The length of the CDR3 is 13 residues. V was shortened by 3 bases and J by 0 bases, with 4 bases between the two germline ends. The germline V gene has CDR1 MNHEY and CDR2 SMNVEV (reference sequence). CDR3: CASSFASTDTQYF. The DNA for the CDR3 is TGTGCCAGCAGTTTCGCAAGCACAGATACGCAGTATTTT.

V gene TRBV28 combines with J gene TRBJ1-1; D remains unclear. The CDR3 consists of 12 residues. Germline assignment: CDR1 MDHEN and CDR2 SYDVKM. V lost 9 bases to trimming and J lost 4 bases, with 12 bases between them. The CDR3 reads CASRLFGTEAFF. The CDR3 DNA reads as TGTGCCAGTCGGCTCTTCGGCACTGAAGCTTTCTTT.

The chain combines TRBV15 with TRBJ1-2, with 11 bases lining up with TRBD1. CDR3 length: 14 residues. The V gene end was trimmed by 4 bases and the J gene end by 4 bases; junction bases not matched to a gene: 2. CDR1 LNHNV and CDR2 YYDKDF come from the germline V gene (reference sequence). The CDR3, as DNA: TGTGCCACCAGCACGGGGACAGGGGGCTATGGCTACACCTTC. Residues: CATSTGTGGYGYTF.

This clone was counted once. The rearrangement links TRBV30 to TRBJ2-3, with 10 bases identical to TRBD1. CDR1 is GTSNPN and CDR2 is SVGIG in the germline V gene (reference sequence). The CDR3 is 19 amino acids. The trim removed 3 bases at V and 0 bases at J, leaving 15 bases unmatched. CDR3 in amino acids: CAWRTTGQGRIPSTDTQYF. Here the CDR3 DNA reads TGTGCCTGGAGGACTACGGGACAGGGGAGGATCCCTAGCACAGATACGCAGTATTTT. Looking up the rest from reference TRBV30 and TRBJ2-3 gives the full variable domain: SQTIHQWPATLVQPVGSPLSLECTVEGTSNPNLYWYRQAAGRGLQLLFYSVGIGQISSEVPQNLSASRPQDRQFILSSKKLLLSDSGFYLCAWRTTGQGRIPSTDTQYFGPGTRLTVL.

The rearrangement joins TRBV27 to TRBJ1-2; 9 nucleotides match TRBD1. Trimming at V came to 4 bases and at J to 10 bases, leaving 7 bases not matched to a gene. CDR1 and CDR2 (germline): MNHEY, SMNVEV (reference sequence). This CDR3 is built from 13 residues. The CDR3 nucleotides are TGTGCCAGCAGTTCCCCGGGGACAGGGACCTACACCTTC. It translates to CASSSPGTGTYTF.

This rearrangement joins TRBV5-5 to TRBJ2-7; no firm D call. The V gene lost 0 bases and the J gene lost 2 bases, with 3 bases spanning the gap. CDR1 and CDR2 from the germline V gene are SGHKS and YYEKEE (reference sequence). The CDR3 totals 12 residues. CDR3 region: CASSLAAYEQYF. Here the CDR3 DNA reads TGTGCCAGCAGCTTGGCCGCCTACGAGCAGTACTTC.

This clone has only one observation. V is TRBV13 and J is TRBJ2-1, with 13 positions matching TRBD2. V gave up 4 bases and J gave up 9 bases; unmatched junction bases: 12. The CDR3 has 17 residues. The V gene's germline CDR1 is PRHDT and CDR2 FYEKMQ (reference sequence). For the CDR3, the DNA is TGTGCCAGCAGCTCAGTATTACTAGCGGGAGGGGGGGGTGAGCAGTTCTTC. Encoded protein: CASSSVLLAGGGGEQFF.

This chain connects TRBV7-2 to TRBJ1-5, with 7 bases identical to TRBD1. Germline assignment: CDR1 SGHTA and CDR2 FQGNSA. CDR3 length: 16 amino acids. V shed 2 bases and J 0 bases; nucleotides not matched to a gene: 4. The CDR3 reads CASSLYRGLSNQPQHF. In DNA form, the CDR3 reads TGTGCCAGCAGCTTATACAGGGGACTTAGCAATCAGCCCCAGCATTTT.

The rearrangement links TRBV6-2 or TRBV6-3 to TRBJ1-5; 7 bases agree with TRBD1. V gave up 4 bases and J gave up 0 bases; unmatched junction bases: 3. Germline CDR1 is MNHEY and CDR2 is SVGEGT. The CDR3 loop spans 15 amino acids. CDR3 sequence: CASSWGTDSNQPQHF. The CDR3 nucleotides read TGTGCCAGCAGTTGGGGGACAGATAGCAATCAGCCCCAGCATTTT.

On this clone itself: At one end, the junction sequence differs from germline, possibly due to a read error. This sequence joins TRBV7-2 and TRBJ2-3; TRBD2 matches at 7 bases. Per germline, CDR1 SGHTA and CDR2 FQGNSA. This CDR3 contains 17 residues. This chain's CDR3 is CASTLRGGQDPTDTQYF. CDR3 DNA: TGTGCCAGCACCTTAAGGGGAGGGCAGGATCCCACAGATACGCAGTATTTT.

This sequence joins TRBV9 and TRBJ1-4, with D possibly TRBD1 on 6 matching bases. V shed 0 bases and J shed 8 bases, with 14 bases lying between them. This CDR3 comprises 15 residues. Germline CDR1 is SGDLS and CDR2 is YYNGEE. The CDR3 spells CASSVAGGSREKLFF. The CDR3 region has the DNA TGTGCCAGCAGCGTAGCGGGGGGCAGTAGAGAAAAACTGTTTTTT.